The entry that follows covers one TCR beta chain sequence. This clonotype was seen a few times. Its binding antigen is unknown. No base-level quality is on record; no much larger clone is a single base apart. This record comes from a study of T cell repertoires in cytomegalovirus infection (dated by TCRdb to the late 2010s). Turning to the overall study: Donor HLA type was relevant to the analysis, because carriage of CMV infection together with the matching HLA type was indicated by public TCR beta signatures. The investigation overall reported the following: Cumulative frequency of public TCR beta family members discriminated carriers of CMV infection plus the relevant HLA type in this cohort and an independent 352-donor cohort. The ex vivo response was dominated by HLA-C-restricted CMV-specific TCR beta clonotypes, which also provided the single most frequent clonotype in two of eight donors.

There are 15 amino acids in the CDR3, from cysteine to phenylalanine inclusive. Left in the record is the CDR3 DNA by itself, 45 bases read in frame from the first base. V drops 7 bases and J drops 2 bases, leaving 18 bases in between. Sequences MNHEY (CDR1) and SVGAGI (CDR2) are obtained from the germline V gene. The instrument given in TCRdb is Illumina HiSeq 1500. The raw public reads went through TCRdb reprocessing: fastp at Q25, MiXCR clone calling, in-frame beta chains kept. Under each unique CDR3 protein, matching rows form one entry showing the most common genes and DNA. The sample profile shows 90,000 to 120,000 distinct CDR3 sequences; about 25% of them were found once. The ten largest clonotypes hold about two fifths of the sample.

The rearrangement joined TRBV6-5 to TRBJ2-7, with a tentative D call of TRBD1 or TRBD2, each matching 7 bases. This sequence was found in a human donor in good health (CMV status not recorded). Some clones in this sample may be carry-over from other donors' samples. The sequencing input was CD8+ T cells from PBMCs. The nucleotide sequence is given as TGTGCCAGCAACCCCAGGGAGGGGGCCGCCTACGAGCAGTACTTC. Its amino acids are CASNPREGAAYEQYF.